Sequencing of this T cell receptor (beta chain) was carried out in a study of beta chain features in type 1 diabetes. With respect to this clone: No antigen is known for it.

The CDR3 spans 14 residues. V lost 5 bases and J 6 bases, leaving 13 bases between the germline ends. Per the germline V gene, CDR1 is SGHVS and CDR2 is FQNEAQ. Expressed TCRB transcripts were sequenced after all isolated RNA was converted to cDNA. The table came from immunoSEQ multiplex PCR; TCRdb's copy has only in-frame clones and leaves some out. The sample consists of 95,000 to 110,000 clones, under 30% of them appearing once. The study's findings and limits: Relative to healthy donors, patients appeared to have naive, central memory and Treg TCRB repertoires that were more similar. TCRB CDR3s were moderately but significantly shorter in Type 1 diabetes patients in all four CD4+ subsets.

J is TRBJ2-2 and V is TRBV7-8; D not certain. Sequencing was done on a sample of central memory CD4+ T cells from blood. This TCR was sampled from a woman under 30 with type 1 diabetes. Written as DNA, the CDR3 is TGTGCCAGCAGCACCCTCCTAGGCGCCGGGGAGCTGTTTTTT. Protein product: CASSTLLGAGELFF.